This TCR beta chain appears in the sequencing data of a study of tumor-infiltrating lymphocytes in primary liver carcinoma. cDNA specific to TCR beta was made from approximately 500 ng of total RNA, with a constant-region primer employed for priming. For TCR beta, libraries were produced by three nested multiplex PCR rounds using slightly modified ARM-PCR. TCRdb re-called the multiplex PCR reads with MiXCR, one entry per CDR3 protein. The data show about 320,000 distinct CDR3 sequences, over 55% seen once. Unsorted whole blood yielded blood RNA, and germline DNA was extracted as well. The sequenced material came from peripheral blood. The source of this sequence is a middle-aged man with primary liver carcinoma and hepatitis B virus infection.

The CDR3 loop reads CASSLAGGSTGELFF. The CDR3 DNA follows: TGTGCCAGCAGCTTAGCGGGAGGTTCGACCGGGGAGCTGTTTTTT. The V gene is TRBV7-2, the J gene TRBJ2-2; D possibly corresponds to TRBD2 (6 bases). V was pared by 0 bases and J by 5 bases, with 10 bases between. Germline CDR1 is SGHTA and CDR2 is FQGNSA. The CDR3 runs to 15 residues.